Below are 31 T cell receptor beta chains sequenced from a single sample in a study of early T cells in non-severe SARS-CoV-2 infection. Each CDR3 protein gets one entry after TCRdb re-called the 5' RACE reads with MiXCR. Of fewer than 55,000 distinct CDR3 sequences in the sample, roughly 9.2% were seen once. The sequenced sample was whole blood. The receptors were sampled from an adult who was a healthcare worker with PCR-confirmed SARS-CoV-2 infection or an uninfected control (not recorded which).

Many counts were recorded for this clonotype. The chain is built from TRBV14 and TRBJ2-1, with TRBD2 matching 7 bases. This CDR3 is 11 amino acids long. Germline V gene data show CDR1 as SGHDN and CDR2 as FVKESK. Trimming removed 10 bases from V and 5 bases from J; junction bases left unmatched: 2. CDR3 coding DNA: TGTGCCACAGGGAGGGACAATGAGCAGTTCTTC. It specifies CATGRDNEQFF.

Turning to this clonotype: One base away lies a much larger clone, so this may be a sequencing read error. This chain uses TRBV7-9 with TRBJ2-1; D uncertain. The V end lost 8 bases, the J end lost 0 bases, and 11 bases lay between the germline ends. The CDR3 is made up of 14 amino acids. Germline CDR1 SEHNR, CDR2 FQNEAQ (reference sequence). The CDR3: CASEDGTSYNEQFF. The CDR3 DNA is TGTGCCAGCGAGGACGGTACCTCCTACAATGAGCAGTTCTTC.

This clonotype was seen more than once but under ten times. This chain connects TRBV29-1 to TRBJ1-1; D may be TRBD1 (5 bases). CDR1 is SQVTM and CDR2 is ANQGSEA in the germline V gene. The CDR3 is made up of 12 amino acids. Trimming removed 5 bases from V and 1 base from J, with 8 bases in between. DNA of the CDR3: TGCAGCGTTAGAACAGGGAACACTGAAGCTTTCTTT. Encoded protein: CSVRTGNTEAFF.

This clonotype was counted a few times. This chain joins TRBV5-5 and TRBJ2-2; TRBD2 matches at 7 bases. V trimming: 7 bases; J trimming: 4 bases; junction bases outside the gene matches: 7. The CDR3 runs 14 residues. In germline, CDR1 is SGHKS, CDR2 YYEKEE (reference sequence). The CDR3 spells CASGGSIGTGELFF. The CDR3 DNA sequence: TGTGCCAGCGGCGGGAGTATCGGCACCGGGGAGCTGTTTTTT.

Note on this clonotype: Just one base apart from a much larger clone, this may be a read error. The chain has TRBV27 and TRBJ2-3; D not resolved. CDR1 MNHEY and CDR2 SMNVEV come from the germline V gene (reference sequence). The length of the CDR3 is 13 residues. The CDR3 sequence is CVSTAVSTDTQYF. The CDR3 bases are TGTGTCAGCACCGCAGTCTCCACAGATACGCAGTATTTT.

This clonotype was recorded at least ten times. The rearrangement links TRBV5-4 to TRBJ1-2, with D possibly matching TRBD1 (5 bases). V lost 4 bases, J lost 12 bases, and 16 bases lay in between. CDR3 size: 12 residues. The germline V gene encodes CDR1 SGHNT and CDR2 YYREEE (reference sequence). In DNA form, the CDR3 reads TGTGCCAGCAGCCCCCTCCGGGGCAGTAACACCTTC. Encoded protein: CASSPLRGSNTF.

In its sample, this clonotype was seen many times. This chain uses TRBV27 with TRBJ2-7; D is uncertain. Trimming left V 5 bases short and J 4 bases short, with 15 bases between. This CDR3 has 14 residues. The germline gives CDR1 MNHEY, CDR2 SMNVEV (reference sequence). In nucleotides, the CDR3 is TGTGCCAGCAGTATCCGACACTCTGGTTACGAGCAGTACTTC. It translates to CASSIRHSGYEQYF.

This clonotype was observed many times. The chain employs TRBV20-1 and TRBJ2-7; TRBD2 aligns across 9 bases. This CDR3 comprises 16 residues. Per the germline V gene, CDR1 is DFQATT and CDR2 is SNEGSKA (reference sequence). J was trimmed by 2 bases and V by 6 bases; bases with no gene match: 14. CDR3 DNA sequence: TGCAGTGCCCCGAGAGACATAGCGGGAGTCACCTACGAGCAGTACTTC. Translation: CSAPRDIAGVTYEQYF.

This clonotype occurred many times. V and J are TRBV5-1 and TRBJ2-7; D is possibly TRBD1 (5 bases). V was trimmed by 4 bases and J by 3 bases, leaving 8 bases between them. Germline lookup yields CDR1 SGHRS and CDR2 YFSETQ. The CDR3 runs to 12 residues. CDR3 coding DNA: TGCGCCAGCAGCAACCAGGGCTACGAGCAGTACTTC. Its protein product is CASSNQGYEQYF.

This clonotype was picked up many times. Here the CDR3 DNA reads TGTGCCAGCAGCTGGGCAGGCACAGATACGCAGTATTTT. It is translated as CASSWAGTDTQYF. The chain carries TRBV5-4 and TRBJ2-3; D remains ambiguous. V lost 3 bases, J lost 1 base, and 6 bases lay in between. CDR3 length: 13 residues. The germline gives CDR1 SGHNT, CDR2 YYREEE (reference sequence).

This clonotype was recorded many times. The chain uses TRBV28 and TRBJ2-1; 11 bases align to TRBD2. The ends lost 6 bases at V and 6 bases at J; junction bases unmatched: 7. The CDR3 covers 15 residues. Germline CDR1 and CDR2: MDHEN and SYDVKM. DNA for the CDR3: TGTGCCAGCAGCTCTTATAGCGGGAGGGGCAATGAGCAGTTCTTC. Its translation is CASSSYSGRGNEQFF.

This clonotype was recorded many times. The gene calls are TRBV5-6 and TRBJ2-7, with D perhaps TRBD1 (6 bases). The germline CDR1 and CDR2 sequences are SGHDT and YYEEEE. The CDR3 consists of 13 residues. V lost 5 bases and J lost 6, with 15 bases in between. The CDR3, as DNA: TGTGCCAGCAGTTGGGGGACACCTGCCGAGCAGTACTTC. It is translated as CASSWGTPAEQYF.

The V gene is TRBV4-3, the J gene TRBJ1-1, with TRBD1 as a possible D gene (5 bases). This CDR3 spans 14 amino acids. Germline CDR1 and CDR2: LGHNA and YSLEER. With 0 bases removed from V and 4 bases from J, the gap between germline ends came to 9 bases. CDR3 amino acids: CASSQERGVTEAFF. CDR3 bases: TGCGCCAGCAGCCAAGAGAGAGGGGTCACTGAAGCTTTCTTT.

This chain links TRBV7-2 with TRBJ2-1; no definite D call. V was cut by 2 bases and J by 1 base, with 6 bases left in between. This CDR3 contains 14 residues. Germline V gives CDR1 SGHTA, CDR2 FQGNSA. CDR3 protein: CASSLKASYNEQFF. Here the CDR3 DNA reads TGTGCCAGCAGCTTAAAGGCATCCTACAATGAGCAGTTCTTC.

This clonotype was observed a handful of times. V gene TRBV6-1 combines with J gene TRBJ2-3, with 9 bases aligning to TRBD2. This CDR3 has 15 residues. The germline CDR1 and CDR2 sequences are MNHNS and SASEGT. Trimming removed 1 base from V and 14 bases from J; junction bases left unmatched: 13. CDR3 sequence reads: CASSEVLAGVPCVYF. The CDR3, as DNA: TGTGCCAGCAGTGAAGTATTAGCGGGAGTCCCCTGTGTGTATTTT.

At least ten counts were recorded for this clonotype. CDR3 protein: CASSLVSAEAFF. CDR3 bases: TGTGCCAGCAGCTTAGTGTCAGCTGAAGCTTTCTTT. The rearrangement links TRBV7-2 to TRBJ1-1; no clear D. The length of the CDR3 is 12 residues. The germline V and J ends were trimmed by 1 base and 6 bases, with 6 bases remaining between them. Germline V gene data show CDR1 as SGHTA and CDR2 as FQGNSA.

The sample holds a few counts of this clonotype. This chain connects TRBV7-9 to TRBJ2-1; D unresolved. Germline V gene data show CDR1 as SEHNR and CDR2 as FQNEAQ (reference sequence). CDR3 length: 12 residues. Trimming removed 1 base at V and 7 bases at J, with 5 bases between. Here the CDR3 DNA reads TGTGCCAGCAGCTTAGTTATTAATGAGCAGTTCTTC. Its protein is CASSLVINEQFF.

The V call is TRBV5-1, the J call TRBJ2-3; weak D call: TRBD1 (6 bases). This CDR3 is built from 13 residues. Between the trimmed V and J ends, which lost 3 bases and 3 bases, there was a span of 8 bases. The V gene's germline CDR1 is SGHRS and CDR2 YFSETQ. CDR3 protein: CASSSQGTDTQYF. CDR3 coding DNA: TGCGCCAGCAGCTCACAGGGTACAGATACGCAGTATTTT.

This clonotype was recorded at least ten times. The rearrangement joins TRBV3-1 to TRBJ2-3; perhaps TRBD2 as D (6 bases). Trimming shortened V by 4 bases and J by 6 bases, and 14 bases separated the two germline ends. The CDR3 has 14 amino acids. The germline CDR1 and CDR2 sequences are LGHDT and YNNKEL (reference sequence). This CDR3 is CASSRLGSGDTQYF. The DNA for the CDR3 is TGTGCCAGCAGCCGCCTGGGTAGCGGCGATACGCAGTATTTT.

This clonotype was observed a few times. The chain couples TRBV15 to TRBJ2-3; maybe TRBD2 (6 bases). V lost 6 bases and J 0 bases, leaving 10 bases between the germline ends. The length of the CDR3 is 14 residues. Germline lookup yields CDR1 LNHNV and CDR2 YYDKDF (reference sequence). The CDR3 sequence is CATRSGDSTDTQYF. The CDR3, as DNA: TGTGCCACCAGGTCGGGGGACAGCACAGATACGCAGTATTTT.

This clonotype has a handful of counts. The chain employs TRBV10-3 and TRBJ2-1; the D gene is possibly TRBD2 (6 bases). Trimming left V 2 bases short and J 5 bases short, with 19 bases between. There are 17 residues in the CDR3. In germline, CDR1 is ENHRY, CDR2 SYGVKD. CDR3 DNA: TGTGCCATCAGTGAGACCGGAGGCGGTGGAGGGCACAATGAGCAGTTCTTC. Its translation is CAISETGGGGGHNEQFF.

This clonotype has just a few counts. The CDR3 loop is CSARGRGSGANVLTF. DNA for the CDR3: TGCAGTGCTAGAGGGCGGGGCTCTGGGGCCAACGTCCTGACTTTC. This sequence joins TRBV20-1 and TRBJ2-6; weak D call: TRBD2 (6 bases). This CDR3 is 15 amino acids long. Germline lookup yields CDR1 DFQATT and CDR2 SNEGSKA (reference sequence). Trimming removed 1 base at V and 0 bases at J, with 7 bases between.

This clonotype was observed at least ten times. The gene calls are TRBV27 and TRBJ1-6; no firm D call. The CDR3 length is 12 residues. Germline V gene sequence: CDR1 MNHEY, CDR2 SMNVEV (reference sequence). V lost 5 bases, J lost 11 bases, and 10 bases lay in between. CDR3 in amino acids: CASSTPSAPLHF. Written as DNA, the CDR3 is TGTGCCAGCAGTACCCCATCGGCACCCCTCCACTTT.

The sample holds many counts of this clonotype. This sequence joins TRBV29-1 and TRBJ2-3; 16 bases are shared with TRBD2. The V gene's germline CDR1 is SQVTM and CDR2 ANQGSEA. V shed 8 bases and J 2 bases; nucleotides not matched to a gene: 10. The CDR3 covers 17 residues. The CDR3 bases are TGCAGCCTACGGGGGACTAGCGGGAGGGACTACACAGATACGCAGTATTTT. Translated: CSLRGTSGRDYTDTQYF.

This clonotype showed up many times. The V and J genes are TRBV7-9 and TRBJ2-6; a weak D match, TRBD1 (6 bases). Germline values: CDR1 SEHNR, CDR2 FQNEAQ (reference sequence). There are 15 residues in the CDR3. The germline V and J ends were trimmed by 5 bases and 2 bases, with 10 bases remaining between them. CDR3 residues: CASSRWDTGANVLTF. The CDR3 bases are TGTGCCAGCAGCAGGTGGGACACTGGGGCCAACGTCCTGACTTTC. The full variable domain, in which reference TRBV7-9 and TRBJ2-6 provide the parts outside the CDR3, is DTGVSQNPRHKITKRGQNVTFRCDPISEHNRLYWYRQTLGQGPEFLTYFQNEAQLEKSRLLSDRFSAERPKGSFSTLEIQRTEQGDSAMYLCASSRWDTGANVLTFGAGSRLTVL.

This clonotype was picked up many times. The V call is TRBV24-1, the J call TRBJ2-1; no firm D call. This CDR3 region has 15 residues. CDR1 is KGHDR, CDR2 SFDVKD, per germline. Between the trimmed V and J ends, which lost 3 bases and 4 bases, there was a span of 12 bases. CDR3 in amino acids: CATSDPLEKYNEQFF. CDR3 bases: TGTGCCACCAGTGATCCCCTGGAAAAGTACAATGAGCAGTTCTTC.

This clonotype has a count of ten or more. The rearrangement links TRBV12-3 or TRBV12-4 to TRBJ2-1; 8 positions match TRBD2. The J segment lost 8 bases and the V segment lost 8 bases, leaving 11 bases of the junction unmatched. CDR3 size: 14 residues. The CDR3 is CASLAGGLVDEQFF. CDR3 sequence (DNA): TGTGCCAGCCTTGCGGGGGGCTTGGTAGATGAGCAGTTCTTC.

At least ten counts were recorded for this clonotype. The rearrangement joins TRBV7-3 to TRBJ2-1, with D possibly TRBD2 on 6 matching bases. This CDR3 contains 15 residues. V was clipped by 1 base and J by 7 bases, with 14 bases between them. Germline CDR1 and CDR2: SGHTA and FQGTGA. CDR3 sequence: CASSLNPGLLNEQFF. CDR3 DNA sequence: TGTGCCAGCAGCTTAAACCCCGGACTACTTAATGAGCAGTTCTTC.

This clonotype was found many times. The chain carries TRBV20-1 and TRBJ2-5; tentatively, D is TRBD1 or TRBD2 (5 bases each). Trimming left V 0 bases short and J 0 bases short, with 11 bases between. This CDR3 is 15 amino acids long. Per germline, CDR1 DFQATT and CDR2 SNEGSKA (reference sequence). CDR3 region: CSAREAGTYQETQYF. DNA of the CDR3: TGCAGTGCTAGAGAGGCAGGGACCTACCAAGAGACCCAGTACTTC.

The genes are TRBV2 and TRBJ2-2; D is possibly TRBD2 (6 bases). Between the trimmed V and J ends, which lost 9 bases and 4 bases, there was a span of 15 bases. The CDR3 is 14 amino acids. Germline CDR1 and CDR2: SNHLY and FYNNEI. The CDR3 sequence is CASDKGGGTGELFF. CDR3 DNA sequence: TGTGCCAGTGATAAGGGAGGAGGCACCGGGGAGCTGTTTTTT.

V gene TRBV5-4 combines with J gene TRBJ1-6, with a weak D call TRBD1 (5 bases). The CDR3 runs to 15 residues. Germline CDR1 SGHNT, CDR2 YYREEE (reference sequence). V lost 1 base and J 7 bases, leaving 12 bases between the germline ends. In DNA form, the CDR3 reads TGTGCCAGCAGCTTGAGGCAGGGAAACAATTCACCCCTCCACTTT. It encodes CASSLRQGNNSPLHF.